The T cell receptor (beta chain) under discussion was sequenced for a study of T cell repertoires in cytomegalovirus infection. For the study at large: CMV infection together with matching HLA type was indicated by public TCR beta signatures.

The CDR3 consists of 12 residues. CDR1 DFQATT and CDR2 SNEGSKA come from the germline V gene (reference sequence). V gave up 3 bases and J gave up 2 bases, with 7 bases separating them. About this clonotype: Its antigen remains unknown.

TCRdb ran MiXCR on the reads and lists one entry per CDR3 protein. The data show fewer than 300,000 distinct CDR3 sequences, around 25% seen once. Notes on the study in general: Carriers of CMV plus the relevant HLA were identified by cumulative public TCR beta family frequency. HLA-C-restricted TCR beta clonotypes specific for CMV led the ex vivo response.

The receptor's source is a human donor in good health (CMV status not recorded). Some clones in this sample may be carry-over from other donors' samples. The rearrangement uses TRBV20-1 and TRBJ1-2; no definite D call. Sequenced sample: PBMCs. CDR3 loop: CSASAVNYGYTF. DNA of the CDR3: TGCAGTGCTAGTGCCGTGAACTATGGCTACACCTTC.